These T cell receptor beta chains were read from a single sample in a study of graft-versus-host responses after intestinal transplantation. The assay was immunoSEQ multiplex PCR, and TCRdb's table has in-frame clones only and misses some. The sample has almost 70,000 clones; just under 95% are singletons. The input for sequencing was bone marrow, taken approximately 740 days after intestinal transplantation. The receptors stem from a human patient who received an intestinal transplant, so some T cells may come from the graft donor. CDR3s include the opening cysteine and the closing phenylalanine or tryptophan. D genes are given only for firm matches. Expanded clones get a size class; other rows say once, few or many, or leave the size out.

d_gene | j_gene | v_gene | abundance | CDR3nt | CDR3aa
NA | TRBJ1-1 | TRBV4-2 | NA | TGTGCCAGCAGCCAAGAAGGACTGAGCGACCTGGGGGCTTTCTTT | CASSQEGLSDLGAFF
TRBD2 | TRBJ2-2 | TRBV7-6 | NA | TGTGCCAGCAGCTACATGACTAGCGGGGTTTCCGGGGAGCTGTTTTTT | CASSYMTSGVSGELFF
NA | TRBJ2-5 | TRBV6-1 | NA | TGTGCCAGCAGTGAAGGCTGGGAAACTCAAGAGACCCAGTACTTC | CASSEGWETQETQYF
NA | TRBJ2-7 | TRBV4-1 | NA | TGCGCCAGCAGCCAAGATGGTCGGCGCGGGAACTCCTACGAGCAGTACTTC | CASSQDGRRGNSYEQYF
NA | TRBJ2-3 | TRBV10-3 | NA | TGTGCCATCAGTGAAAAAGTGGGCACAGATACGCAGTATTTT | CAISEKVGTDTQYF
NA | TRBJ1-4 | TRBV19 | NA | TGTGCCAGTAGTATAGGAGGACAGCGTAATGAAAAACTGTTTTTT | CASSIGGQRNEKLFF
NA | TRBJ1-1 | TRBV7-9 | few | TGTGCCAGCAGCTTAGTCGGGAACACTGAAGCTTTCTTT | CASSLVGNTEAFF
NA | TRBJ2-4 | TRBV5-5 | once | TGTGCCAGCAGCTTGCAGGGGATGAACATTCAGTACTTC | CASSLQGMNIQYF
NA | TRBJ2-1 | TRBV21-1 | NA | TGTGCCAGCAGCAAAGCATCTAGCGGGGTTGGCTACAATGAGCAGTTCTTC | CASSKASSGVGYNEQFF
TRBD1 | TRBJ1-4 | TRBV18 | NA | TGTGCCAGCTCACCGGATTACAGGGGAGATGAAAAACTGTTTTTT | CASSPDYRGDEKLFF
TRBD1 | TRBJ2-3 | TRBV11-2 | once | TGTGCCAGCAGCTTAGTATCACAGGGGTCAGATACGCAGTATTTT | CASSLVSQGSDTQYF
NA | TRBJ2-5 | TRBV27 | NA | TGTGCCAGCAGACTAACGGGACGGGAGACCCAGTACTTC | CASRLTGRETQYF
TRBD2 | TRBJ2-1 | TRBV4-1 | NA | TGCGCCAGCAGCCGTGGGAGGGCCCGAGCCAATGAGCAGTTCTTC | CASSRGRARANEQFF
TRBD1 | TRBJ2-3 | TRBV10-3 | NA | TGTGCCATCAGCGGCGGACAGGCGACAGATACGCAGTATTTT | CAISGGQATDTQYF
TRBD1 | TRBJ2-1 | TRBV13 | NA | TGTGCCAGCAGCTTAATTTTAGGGGGCTACGACAATGAGCAGTTCTTC | CASSLILGGYDNEQFF
TRBD2 | TRBJ2-1 | TRBV11-3 | NA | TGTGCCAGCAGCTTAATGGGGACTAGCGGGATAAATGAGCAGTTCTTC | CASSLMGTSGINEQFF
NA | TRBJ1-2 | TRBV4-1 | NA | TGCGCCAGCAGCCAAGTGGCAGGCGACGGCTACACCTTC | CASSQVAGDGYTF
NA | TRBJ2-7 | TRBV4-1 | NA | TGCGCCAGCAGCCTCCCCCTTGCGGGGGAGCAGTACTTC | CASSLPLAGEQYF
NA | TRBJ1-5 | TRBV27 | NA | TGTGCCAGCAGTTTATGGGACTCAGGCCCTGGGCCCCAGCATTTT | CASSLWDSGPGPQHF
NA | TRBJ2-5 | TRBV4-2 | NA | TGTGCCAGCAGCCAGGAGACCCAATTCCAAGAGACCCAGTACTTC | CASSQETQFQETQYF
TRBD2 | TRBJ2-1 | TRBV5-1 | NA | TGCGCCAGCAGCTTGGGGACTAGCTACAATGAGCAGTTCTTC | CASSLGTSYNEQFF
TRBD1 | TRBJ2-1 | TRBV19 | NA | TGTGCCAGTAGTACCGACAGCCAGCATCGGGACAGGGAAGGTGAGCAGTTCTTC | CASSTDSQHRDREGEQFF
TRBD2 | TRBJ2-2 | TRBV6-4 | NA | TGTGCCAGCAGTGCTAGCGGGGGGGCCACCGGGGAGCTGTTTTTT | CASSASGGATGELFF
TRBD2 | TRBJ2-1 | TRBV6-4 | once | TGTGCCAGCAGTGTAGGGGCGGGAGGGACCTACAATGAGCAGTTCTTC | CASSVGAGGTYNEQFF
TRBD1 | TRBJ1-2 | TRBV19 | NA | TGTGCCAGTAGTATGACTTCAGGGGGCTATGGCTACACCTTC | CASSMTSGGYGYTF
TRBD2 | TRBJ2-1 | TRBV4-2 | NA | TGTGCCAGCAGCCCCCAACTAGCGGGGGGAATCAATGAGCAGTTCTTC | CASSPQLAGGINEQFF
NA | TRBJ1-1 | TRBV6-5 | NA | TGTGCCAGCAGTTCTACAGAAAACACTGAAGCTTTCTTT | CASSSTENTEAFF
NA | TRBJ2-1 | TRBV7-2 | NA | TGTGCCAGCAGCTTAGGTCGAAGTTACAATGAGCAGTTCTTC | CASSLGRSYNEQFF
NA | TRBJ2-7 | TRBV5-5 | NA | TGTGCCAGCCTATTTGTCGGGGAGCAGTACTTC | CASLFVGEQYF
TRBD1 | TRBJ2-7 | TRBV7-2 | NA | TGTGCCAGCAGCTTACGAGGACAGGGGGGGGAGCAGTACTTC | CASSLRGQGGEQYF
NA | TRBJ1-1 | TRBV5-1 | NA | TGCGCCAGCAGCTTGCGGCAGGGCACTGAAGCTTTCTTT | CASSLRQGTEAFF
NA | TRBJ1-2 | TRBV19 | NA | TGTGCCAGTAGTCCCGTGGCGCCTCGTCGGGGCTACACCTTC | CASSPVAPRRGYTF
NA | TRBJ2-1 | TRBV14 | NA | TGTGCCAGCAGCACGGGTTTTTCCTACAATGAGCAGTTCTTC | CASSTGFSYNEQFF
NA | TRBJ2-5 | TRBV30 | NA | TGTGCCTGGAGTTTTTGGGCCCTCGGCCCGGAGACCCAGTACTTC | CAWSFWALGPETQYF
NA | TRBJ2-5 | TRBV6-6 | NA | TGTGCCAGCTGGGCGGAAGAGACCCAGTACTTC | CASWAEETQYF
NA | TRBJ2-5 | TRBV5-5 | NA | TGTGCCAGCAGCTCAACACCCCGGCCAGGGCTCTTCCAAGAGACCCAGTACTTC | CASSSTPRPGLFQETQYF
NA | TRBJ1-3 | TRBV7-9 | NA | TGTGCCAGCAGCTACATGGACTCTGGAAACACCATATATTTT | CASSYMDSGNTIYF